These 6 T cell receptor beta chains were sequenced from one sample in a study of long-term antiretroviral therapy in people with HIV. The libraries were made with immunoSEQ v3.0 at survey level. Assay used: immunoSEQ multiplex PCR; TCRdb lists only in-frame clones, some missing. The sample has 40,000 to 60,000 clones; 80% to 90% are singletons. This sample comprised unsorted PBMCs, obtained 0.8 years after starting antiretroviral therapy. The source of these receptors is a young woman with HIV.

The J gene is TRBJ1-2, the V gene TRBV27; D not resolved. CDR3 size: 13 residues. V lost 4 bases, J lost 8 bases, and 14 bases lay in between. Germline V gene lookup returns CDR1 MNHEY and CDR2 SMNVEV (reference sequence). CDR3 region: CASSSAISRGYTF. For the CDR3, the DNA is TGTGCCAGCAGTTCCGCGATTTCCCGGGGCTACACCTTC.

The chain recombines TRBV9 with TRBJ2-5; 8 bases line up with TRBD2. Germline loops: CDR1 SGDLS, CDR2 YYNGEE. With V trimmed by 0 bases and J by 1 base, 8 bases remained unmatched. The CDR3 loop spans 17 amino acids. The CDR3 DNA sequence: TGTGCCAGCAGCGTAGGGGCCAGCGGGAGAGTCCAAGAGACCCAGTACTTC. This gives the protein CASSVGASGRVQETQYF.

The chain carries TRBV4-3 and TRBJ2-7; no reliable D call. The germline V gene has CDR1 LGHNA and CDR2 YSLEER. There are 13 residues in the CDR3. Trimming removed 1 base at V and 3 bases at J, with 7 bases between. The CDR3 DNA follows: TGCGCCAGCAGCCAAGGAGAACTCTACGAGCAGTACTTC. It translates to CASSQGELYEQYF.

The chain has TRBV9 and TRBJ1-3; D remains ambiguous. The CDR3 length is 15 residues. V was trimmed by 0 bases and J by 0 bases, leaving 7 bases between them. From germline, CDR1 is SGDLS and CDR2 YYNGEE. CDR3 amino acids: CASSVAGFSGNTIYF. In DNA form, the CDR3 reads TGTGCCAGCAGCGTAGCCGGCTTCTCTGGAAACACCATATATTTT.

This chain connects TRBV7-6 to TRBJ2-7, with D unresolved. Germline assignment: CDR1 SGHVS and CDR2 FNYEAQ. The CDR3 length is 13 residues. Between the trimmed V and J ends, which lost 0 bases and 0 bases, there was a span of 3 bases. The CDR3: CASSLATSYEQYF. Here the CDR3 DNA reads TGTGCCAGCAGCTTAGCCACCTCCTACGAGCAGTACTTC.

This chain joins TRBV29-1 and TRBJ2-7; 9 bases align to TRBD2. The CDR3 runs to 13 residues. With 8 bases clipped from V and 2 bases from J, the junction kept 7 bases outside the gene matches. CDR1 and CDR2 (germline): SQVTM, ANQGSEA. CDR3 sequence: CSCKAGGTYEQYF. CDR3 in DNA: TGCAGCTGTAAAGCGGGGGGAACCTACGAGCAGTACTTC.